This T cell receptor beta chain was observed in a study of T cells in Graves' hyperthyroidism and ophthalmopathy. Overall study results and limits: The majority of expanded thyroid clonotypes above 0.001 also appeared in blood.

From RNA transcripts, TCR beta CDR3 regions were amplified. The HTBI primer set was used in a first-round RT-PCR of the TCR CDR3. TCRdb re-analysed the multiplex PCR reads in MiXCR, keeping a single row per CDR3 protein. This table has hundreds of thousands of distinct CDR3 sequences, around 26% appearing once. Concerning this clonotype: The antigen remains unidentified.

V was trimmed by 4 bases and J by 4 bases, leaving 10 bases between them. Germline CDR1 reads LNHDA; CDR2 reads SQIVND (reference sequence). The CDR3 covers 13 residues. The receptor comes from a woman aged 40-49 years with Graves' ophthalmopathy. The chain is built from TRBV19 and TRBJ1-1, with a tentative D call TRBD1 (5 bases). The material sequenced was blood. CDR3 coding DNA: TGTGCCAGTAGTAACTCGGGGCGCACTGAAGCTTTCTTT. Its translation is CASSNSGRTEAFF.